Each of the 26 T cell receptor beta chains below was sequenced from the same sample in a study of cytomegalovirus exposure and HLA in healthy donors. The PCR contained 60 Vbeta and 13 Jbeta primers. Assay used: immunoSEQ multiplex PCR; TCRdb lists only in-frame clones, some missing. The sample comprises about 170,000 clones, 65% to 85% of which are singletons, and 1.2% rests with the top ten. The specimen sequenced was PBMCs. These receptors were taken from a boy under 10 years old in good health and CMV-seronegative.

The chain recombines TRBV2 with TRBJ1-3; a weak D match, TRBD1 (5 bases). CDR3 length: 13 amino acids. Germline V gene lookup returns CDR1 SNHLY and CDR2 FYNNEI. V was clipped by 6 bases and J by 4 bases, with 10 bases between them. The CDR3 spells CASRAGPGNTIYF. The CDR3 DNA reads TGTGCCAGCAGGGCAGGGCCCGGAAACACCATATATTTT.

The CDR3 DNA follows: TGTGCCAGCAGTTTATCCATCGACATCCCCGCGAACAATGAGCAGTTCTTC. This gives the protein CASSLSIDIPANNEQFF. V gene TRBV28 combines with J gene TRBJ2-1; D not certain. V lost 1 base and J 5 bases, leaving 18 bases between the germline ends. Germline V lookup: CDR1 MDHEN, CDR2 SYDVKM. The length of the CDR3 is 17 residues.

V is TRBV4-1 and J is TRBJ1-2, with 7 nucleotides matching TRBD1. Germline assignment: CDR1 MGHRA and CDR2 YSYEKL. The V and J ends lost 2 bases and 4 bases, in that order; junction bases with no gene match: 13. This CDR3 is built from 17 residues. The DNA for the CDR3 is TGCGCCAGCAGCCAACAAGGTGGGGCAGGGGGTCTCTATGGCTACACCTTC. It encodes CASSQQGGAGGLYGYTF.

The CDR3 loop is CASSEALTANYNEQFF. In DNA form, the CDR3 reads TGTGCCAGCAGTGAAGCGTTGACAGCTAACTACAATGAGCAGTTCTTC. The J gene is TRBJ2-1, the V gene TRBV6-1; TRBD1 is a possible D gene (5 bases). Germline CDR1 and CDR2: MNHNS and SASEGT. Trimming left V 0 bases short and J 3 bases short, with 12 bases between. The CDR3 totals 16 residues.

The chain employs TRBV19 and TRBJ2-6; 8 bases map to TRBD2. The CDR3 runs 14 residues. J gave up 8 bases and V 5 bases, and 5 bases lay outside the gene matches. CDR1 is LNHDA, CDR2 SQIVND, per germline (reference sequence). The CDR3 sequence is CASSSRGGTNVLTF. The CDR3 bases are TGTGCCAGTAGTTCCCGGGGGGGTACCAACGTCCTGACTTTC.

This chain uses TRBV11-2 with TRBJ1-2, with a weak D call TRBD1 (6 bases). The CDR3 is 13 amino acids. Germline V gene lookup returns CDR1 SGHAT and CDR2 FQNNGV. The germline V and J ends were trimmed by 6 bases and 8 bases, with 16 bases remaining between them. The CDR3 DNA reads TGTGCCAGCAGTACCAACAGGGATATCGGCTACACCTTC. Amino acid sequence: CASSTNRDIGYTF.

The V gene is TRBV27, the J gene TRBJ1-1, with 8 bases fitting TRBD1. There are 16 residues in the CDR3. The germline V gene encodes CDR1 MNHEY and CDR2 SMNVEV (reference sequence). Trimming took 6 bases from V and 1 from J; bases not matched to a gene: 10. CDR3 loop: CASRQTRQGSNTEAFF. DNA for the CDR3: TGTGCCAGCAGGCAAACCCGACAGGGGTCGAACACTGAAGCTTTCTTT.

The rearrangement uses TRBV5-1 and TRBJ1-4; 8 bases fit TRBD1. Germline CDR1 is SGHRS and CDR2 is YFSETQ. V shed 1 base, J shed 7 bases, and the junction held 0 bases outside the gene matches. The CDR3 is made up of 13 amino acids. Written as DNA, the CDR3 is TGCGCCAGCAGCTTGACAGGGGGTGAAAAACTGTTTTTT. Translating it yields CASSLTGGEKLFF.

The V and J genes are TRBV27 and TRBJ1-2; perhaps TRBD1 as D (5 bases). Per germline, CDR1 MNHEY and CDR2 SMNVEV (reference sequence). Trimming stripped 6 bases from V and 0 bases from J, with 17 bases between. The CDR3 runs to 16 residues. The CDR3 DNA is TGTGCCAGCAGCCGAGGGGTTCGGGGGACTAACTATGGCTACACCTTC. Amino acid sequence: CASSRGVRGTNYGYTF.

CDR3 DNA sequence: TGTGCCAGCAGCTTAGAATTCCTCCGCACAGATACGCAGTATTTT. This codes for CASSLEFLRTDTQYF. The rearrangement joins TRBV7-2 to TRBJ2-3; D call uncertain. V lost 1 base and J 1 base, leaving 9 bases between the germline ends. CDR1 and CDR2 from the germline V gene are SGHTA and FQGNSA. CDR3 length: 15 amino acids.

This clone was seen a handful of times. The gene calls are TRBV27 and TRBJ1-6; unclear D gene. The germline gives CDR1 MNHEY, CDR2 SMNVEV (reference sequence). Trimming shortened V by 0 bases and J by 10 bases, and 13 bases separated the two germline ends. The CDR3 is made up of 15 amino acids. The CDR3 sequence: CASSLSRESRSPLHF. In nucleotides, the CDR3 is TGTGCCAGCAGTTTATCGAGAGAGTCCCGGTCACCCCTCCACTTT.

The V call is TRBV7-2, the J call TRBJ2-1, with D possibly being TRBD1 (5 bases). V lost 5 bases to trimming and J lost 0 bases, with 14 bases between them. The germline gives CDR1 SGHTA, CDR2 FQGNSA. The CDR3 consists of 16 residues. The CDR3 DNA reads TGTGCCAGCAGCCTAGTGGCGACAGACTCCTACAATGAGCAGTTCTTC. Translating gives CASSLVATDSYNEQFF.

The chain uses TRBV14 and TRBJ1-2; no firm D call. The V and J ends lost 2 bases and 8 bases respectively, with 18 bases between them. This CDR3 region has 15 residues. Germline V gene data show CDR1 as SGHDN and CDR2 as FVKESK. The DNA for the CDR3 is TGTGCCAGCAGCCAAAGTGGAGGAAACCCTTCGGGCTACACCTTC. Translation: CASSQSGGNPSGYTF. Full variable domain (outside the CDR3, taken from reference TRBV14 and TRBJ1-2): EAGVTQFPSHSVIEKGQTVTLRCDPISGHDNLYWYRRVMGKEIKFLLHFVKESKQDESGMPNNRFLAERTGGTYSTLKVQPAELEDSGVYFCASSQSGGNPSGYTFGSGTRLTVV.

This chain joins TRBV7-2 and TRBJ2-5, with 9 bases that match TRBD2. Germline CDR1 SGHTA, CDR2 FQGNSA. J gave up 1 base and V 4 bases, and 4 bases lay outside the gene matches. The CDR3 loop spans 15 amino acids. CDR3 sequence reads: CASSSKTSGQETQYF. CDR3 bases: TGTGCCAGCAGCTCCAAGACTAGCGGCCAAGAGACCCAGTACTTC.

The chain recombines TRBV29-1 with TRBJ1-1, with TRBD1 matching 7 bases. CDR1 SQVTM and CDR2 ANQGSEA come from the germline V gene. The V and J ends lost 7 bases and 1 base, in that order; junction bases with no gene match: 6. The CDR3 covers 13 residues. Here the CDR3 reads CSGGQRKNTEAFF. The CDR3, as DNA: TGCAGCGGGGGACAGAGAAAGAACACTGAAGCTTTCTTT.

The rearrangement links TRBV10-3 to TRBJ1-1; no clear D. Germline CDR1 is ENHRY and CDR2 is SYGVKD. The CDR3 totals 14 residues. The V end lost 2 bases, the J end lost 0 bases, and 7 bases lay between the germline ends. The CDR3 loop is CAISELGMNTEAFF. Here the CDR3 DNA reads TGTGCCATCAGTGAGCTGGGCATGAACACTGAAGCTTTCTTT.

The J gene is TRBJ2-5, the V gene TRBV5-1, with D maybe TRBD2 (6 bases). V lost 3 bases and J 3 bases, leaving 12 bases between the germline ends. The CDR3 is made up of 14 amino acids. Per the germline V gene, CDR1 is SGHRS and CDR2 is YFSETQ. This CDR3 is CASSSLGGEETQYF. The CDR3 coding sequence is TGCGCCAGCAGCTCCCTCGGGGGAGAAGAGACCCAGTACTTC.

The V call is TRBV7-2, the J call TRBJ2-7; D perhaps matches TRBD1 (6 bases). The ends were cut back, 0 bases at V and 6 bases at J, with 6 bases in the middle. CDR1 is SGHTA, CDR2 FQGNSA, per germline. The CDR3 totals 12 residues. DNA of the CDR3: TGTGCCAGCAGCTTAGCGGGGGCCGAGCAGTACGTC. It is translated as CASSLAGAEQYV.

V usage is TRBV7-8 and J usage is TRBJ2-5; 11 nucleotides agree with TRBD1. Losses at the gene ends were 0 bases for V and 5 bases for J; bases not matched to a gene: 2. Germline CDR1 is SGHVS and CDR2 is FQNEAQ. The CDR3 is made up of 15 amino acids. The CDR3 region is CASSLAGQGGETQYF. The CDR3 nucleotides read TGTGCCAGCAGCTTAGCGGGACAGGGGGGGGAGACCCAGTACTTC.

J is TRBJ2-2 and V is TRBV7-9, with 7 bases matching TRBD1. V was clipped by 5 bases and J by 4 bases; unmatched bases: 7. Germline V lookup: CDR1 SEHNR, CDR2 FQNEAQ (reference sequence). CDR3 length: 15 residues. Here the CDR3 DNA reads TGTGCCAGCAGCCTACGACAGGGCGGCACCGGGGAGCTGTTTTTT. Protein sequence: CASSLRQGGTGELFF.

On this clone: This sample also contains other DNA sequences that code for the same CDR3. The rearrangement uses TRBV6-5 and TRBJ1-1; D is unclear. CDR3 length equals 13 residues. CDR1 and CDR2 (germline): MNHEY, SVGAGI. Trimming cost V 2 bases and J 1 base, with 5 bases left between them. The CDR3 bases are TGTGCCAGCAGTTACGCAGGGAACACTGAAGCTTTCTTT. This gives the protein CASSYAGNTEAFF.

V is TRBV5-5 and J is TRBJ2-7; D may be TRBD1 (5 bases). CDR1 is SGHKS and CDR2 is YYEKEE in the germline V gene (reference sequence). Trimming shortened V by 0 bases and J by 3 bases, and 7 bases separated the two germline ends. This CDR3 has 13 amino acids. CDR3 protein: CASSLGQIYEQYF. CDR3 DNA sequence: TGTGCCAGCAGCTTGGGACAGATCTACGAGCAGTACTTC.

The genes are TRBV4-2 and TRBJ2-3; D perhaps matches TRBD2 (5 bases). This CDR3 contains 15 residues. V was shortened by 4 bases and J by 1 base, with 12 bases between the two germline ends. Germline V gives CDR1 LGHNA, CDR2 YNFKEQ. The CDR3 DNA follows: TGTGCCAGCAGCCCTCGGGATGGTGGCACAGATACGCAGTATTTT. It translates to CASSPRDGGTDTQYF.

The gene calls are TRBV7-9 and TRBJ2-5; TRBD2 matches at 12 bases. The CDR3 extends over 16 amino acids. Germline V gives CDR1 SEHNR, CDR2 FQNEAQ (reference sequence). The V gene end was trimmed by 5 bases and the J gene end by 1 base; junction bases not matched to a gene: 5. The CDR3 bases are TGTGCCAGCAGCCGTTCTAGCGGGAGGGCCCAAGAGACCCAGTACTTC. Encoded protein: CASSRSSGRAQETQYF.

The CDR3 DNA sequence: TGTGCCAGCAGCTTCCGGGACAGGGCGTATGAGCAGTACGTC. Translated: CASSFRDRAYEQYV. The chain employs TRBV7-8 and TRBJ2-7; 9 bases map to TRBD1. Trimming took 3 bases from V and 7 from J; bases not matched to a gene: 7. In germline, CDR1 is SGHVS, CDR2 FQNEAQ. This CDR3 region has 14 residues.

This CDR3 reads CASSPGRSETQYF. CDR3 DNA: TGCGCCAGCAGCCCAGGGAGGTCGGAGACCCAGTACTTC. The genes are TRBV4-3 and TRBJ2-5, with D maybe TRBD2 (6 bases). Germline V CDR1 and CDR2: LGHNA, YSLEER. The CDR3 is 13 residues long. Trimming stripped 4 bases from V and 5 bases from J, with 11 bases between.